One sample yielded the 16 T cell receptor beta chains listed below, sequenced in a study of blood T cell repertoires in COVID-19. Only in-frame clones appear in the TCRdb table, and some are missing; sequencing was by immunoSEQ multiplex PCR. The sample shows tens of thousands of clones, approximately 79% of them seen only once. Sequenced sample: peripheral blood. Source of these receptors: a human donor in a cohort sampled during active COVID-19.

This sequence joins TRBV24-1 and TRBJ1-2; 10 bases agree with TRBD1. Germline V lookup: CDR1 KGHDR, CDR2 SFDVKD. The J segment lost 1 base and the V segment lost 3 bases, leaving 10 bases of the junction unmatched. The CDR3 length is 18 residues. The CDR3 sequence is CATSDTSGGQGFNYGYTF. The DNA of the CDR3 is TGTGCCACCAGTGATACTTCCGGGGGACAGGGGTTTAACTATGGCTACACCTTC.

The chain has TRBV7-3 and TRBJ2-2; TRBD1 matches at 8 bases. The germline V gene encodes CDR1 SGHTA and CDR2 FQGTGA. The CDR3 covers 18 residues. V lost 2 bases and J lost 0; bases outside the gene matches: 8. The CDR3 is CASSLAGGSFSNTGELFF. CDR3 DNA: TGTGCCAGCAGCTTAGCAGGGGGCTCCTTCTCGAACACCGGGGAGCTGTTTTTT.

The V and J genes are TRBV20-1 and TRBJ2-7, with D uncertain. This CDR3 has 11 residues. Trimming pared 3 bases from V and 3 bases from J, leaving 6 bases between. Germline V gene sequence: CDR1 DFQATT, CDR2 SNEGSKA (reference sequence). The CDR3 DNA is TGCAGTGCTAGCCACAGCTACGAGCAGTACTTC. It yields the protein CSASHSYEQYF.

The V gene is TRBV4-3, the J gene TRBJ2-5; 7 bases align to TRBD2. The CDR3 extends over 17 amino acids. The germline gives CDR1 LGHNA, CDR2 YSLEER. V lost 1 base, J lost 5 bases, and 13 bases stayed unmatched. The CDR3 DNA sequence: TGCGCCAGCAGCCAAGGAGAGGGCAGGGAGGGCCGGGAGACCCAGTACTTC. Protein: CASSQGEGREGRETQYF.

This clone was detected once. V and J are TRBV28 and TRBJ1-5; no reliable D call. The CDR3 is 15 residues long. CDR1 MDHEN and CDR2 SYDVKM come from the germline V gene. V was clipped by 2 bases and J by 3 bases, with 11 bases between them. For the CDR3, the DNA is TGTGCCAGCAGTTTAACCGGTGCGTTCAATCAGCCCCAGCATTTT. This codes for CASSLTGAFNQPQHF.

This chain connects TRBV6-6 to TRBJ2-7, with 7 bases that match TRBD2. The germline CDR1 and CDR2 sequences are MNHNY and SVGAGI (reference sequence). The CDR3 spans 11 residues. V shed 8 bases and J 7 bases; nucleotides not matched to a gene: 5. The chain's CDR3 is CASALGGEQYF. In nucleotides, the CDR3 is TGTGCCAGCGCCTTGGGGGGGGAGCAGTACTTC.

This chain uses TRBV7-8 with TRBJ2-5, with TRBD2 identical over 12 bases. Germline V gene data show CDR1 as SGHVS and CDR2 as FQNEAQ. Unmatched junction bases numbered 8, after V lost 5 bases and J lost 4 bases. CDR3 length equals 16 residues. The CDR3 sequence is CASSPRLAGAPETQYF. In DNA, the CDR3 is TGTGCCAGCAGCCCGCGACTAGCGGGAGCCCCAGAGACCCAGTACTTC.

The rearrangement links TRBV29-1 to TRBJ2-1, with TRBD2 as a possible D gene (5 bases). Trimming took 5 bases from V and 5 from J, leaving 10 bases between them. CDR3 length equals 12 residues. CDR1 and CDR2 from the germline V gene are SQVTM and ANQGSEA. The CDR3 reads CSVRTLHNEQFF. CDR3 bases: TGCAGCGTTCGGACTCTCCACAATGAGCAGTTCTTC.

The rearrangement links TRBV20-1 to TRBJ2-5; tentative D call: TRBD2 (7 bases). CDR3 length: 13 residues. Germline V gene data show CDR1 as DFQATT and CDR2 as SNEGSKA (reference sequence). Trimming removed 3 bases at V and 7 bases at J, with 15 bases between. The CDR3: CSASSNREGTQYF. The CDR3 bases are TGCAGTGCTAGTAGCAACAGGGAGGGGACCCAGTACTTC.

J is TRBJ2-1 and V is TRBV5-1, with a tentative D call TRBD1 (5 bases). The CDR3 totals 16 residues. With 0 bases removed from V and 0 bases from J, the gap between germline ends came to 10 bases. The germline CDR1 and CDR2 sequences are SGHRS and YFSETQ. Here the CDR3 DNA reads TGCGCCAGCAGCTTGGAAGTCAGGGTCTCCTACAATGAGCAGTTCTTC. It specifies CASSLEVRVSYNEQFF.

This CDR3 reads CASSPTGFNYGYTF. In DNA, the CDR3 is TGTGCCAGCAGTCCCACAGGGTTTAACTATGGCTACACCTTC. The gene calls are TRBV6-5 and TRBJ1-2; D may be TRBD1 (6 bases). Trimming shortened V by 5 bases and J by 1 base, and 11 bases separated the two germline ends. The CDR3 contains 14 residues. The germline gives CDR1 MNHEY, CDR2 SVGAGI.

This chain joins TRBV5-6 and TRBJ1-5; the match to TRBD1 covers 8 bases. CDR1 and CDR2 (germline): SGHDT, YYEEEE. The J segment lost 4 bases and the V segment lost 1 base, leaving 1 base of the junction unmatched. The CDR3 is made up of 14 amino acids. The CDR3 region has the DNA TGTGCCAGCAGCTTGTGGGACAGGAATCAGCCCCAGCATTTT. Translation: CASSLWDRNQPQHF.

This clone was recorded once. This chain uses TRBV27 with TRBJ2-6; D is uncertain. With 2 bases removed from V and 2 bases from J, the gap between germline ends came to 4 bases. The CDR3 consists of 14 residues. CDR1 MNHEY and CDR2 SMNVEV come from the germline V gene (reference sequence). The chain's CDR3 is CASSLRAGANVLTF. The CDR3 bases are TGTGCCAGCAGTTTACGGGCTGGGGCCAACGTCCTGACTTTC.

DNA for the CDR3: TGTGCCAGCAGCTTAGGGGCTAGCGGGCCCCCCGGCCTGCAGTATTTT. Its protein is CASSLGASGPPGLQYF. The chain joins TRBV7-2 to TRBJ2-3; TRBD2 agrees at 8 bases. Germline V CDR1 and CDR2: SGHTA, FQGNSA. This CDR3 region has 16 residues. Unmatched junction bases numbered 14, after V lost 1 base and J lost 11 bases.

The chain uses TRBV15 and TRBJ2-7; D not certain. The CDR3 is 13 amino acids. V shed 2 bases and J shed 5 bases, with 10 bases lying between them. CDR1 is LNHNV, CDR2 YYDKDF, per germline (reference sequence). The CDR3 sequence: CATSRPLSDEQYF. The CDR3 coding sequence is TGTGCCACCAGCAGACCCCTATCCGACGAGCAGTACTTC.

The chain has TRBV7-9 and TRBJ2-7, with 9 nucleotides matching TRBD1. V shed 2 bases and J 4 bases; nucleotides not matched to a gene: 9. Germline lookup yields CDR1 SEHNR and CDR2 FQNEAQ (reference sequence). The length of the CDR3 is 16 residues. The CDR3 protein is CASSLSGTGRSYEQYF. The CDR3 bases are TGTGCCAGCAGCTTATCAGGGACAGGGAGATCTTACGAGCAGTACTTC.